This T cell receptor (beta chain) comes out of a study of monozygotic twins with cystic fibrosis. Study observations and caveats: Clonality was generally low (median around 0.009), higher in the most severe patients. Age, concordance and disease severity did not associate with shared CDR3 numbers. Monozygotic CF twins shared more identical nucleotide clonotypes than unrelated patients. V usage most resembled the co-twin in 13 of 16 pairs.

Notes on this clone: The antigen remains undetermined.

Here immunoSEQ multiplex PCR was the method, and the copy in TCRdb shows in-frame clones only, minus some. This table holds about 36,000 clones, approximately 87% found once. CDR3 length equals 16 residues. This clonotype was sampled from a girl under 10 years old with cystic fibrosis. The chain uses TRBV21-1 and TRBJ2-3. TRBV21-1 is annotated as a pseudogene. Sequenced input: blood. The CDR3 nucleotides read TGTGCCAGCAGCAAACGAGGTTGGGGGTGTTCAGATACGCAGTATTTT. This translates into CASSKRGWGCSDTQYF.